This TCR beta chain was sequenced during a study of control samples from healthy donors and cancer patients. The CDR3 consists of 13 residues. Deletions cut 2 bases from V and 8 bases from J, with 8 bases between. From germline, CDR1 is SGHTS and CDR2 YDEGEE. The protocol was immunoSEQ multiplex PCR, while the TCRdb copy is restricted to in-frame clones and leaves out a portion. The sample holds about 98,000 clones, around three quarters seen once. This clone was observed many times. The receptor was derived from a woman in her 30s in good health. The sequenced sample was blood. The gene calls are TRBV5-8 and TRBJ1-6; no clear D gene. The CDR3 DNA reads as TGTGCCAGCAGCTTCGAGAGGGATTCACCCCTCCACTTT. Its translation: CASSFERDSPLHF. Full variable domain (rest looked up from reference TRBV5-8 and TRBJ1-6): EAGVTQSPTHLIKTRGQQATLRCSPISGHTSVYWYQQALGLGLQFLLWYDEGEERNRGNFPPRFSGRQFPNYSSELNVNALELEDSALYLCASSFERDSPLHFGNGTRLTVT.